The clone carrying this TCR beta chain was detected only a few times. The target antigen is unknown. This specimen comes from a study of chemoradiotherapy in HPV16-positive cancers. Study background: Candidate HPV-specific clones and shared TCR motifs came from a couple of HPV16-positive patients. Study findings and constraints: During treatment, candidate HPV-specific clones and E7-related motifs expanded in tumor. HPV-responsive T-cell expansion during chemoradiotherapy was linked to improved recurrence-free survival in HPV16-positive patients. The functional HPV-specific definition rests on just a couple of HPV16-positive patients.

The data were produced by immunoSEQ multiplex PCR, yet TCRdb's version contains in-frame clones alone and is incomplete. The table includes about 66,000 clones, about 88% detected once. The CDR3 loop spans 11 amino acids. CDR1 is DFQATT and CDR2 is SNEGSKA in the germline V gene (reference sequence). V was shortened by 5 bases and J by 8 bases, with 10 bases between the two germline ends. This chain connects TRBV20-1 to TRBJ2-1; possibly TRBD2 for D (5 bases). The clonotype originates from a human donor with HPV-associated anogenital cancer. Sequenced material: blood, taken from a patient who underwent chemoradiotherapy. The CDR3 nucleotides are TGCAGTGCTTTACTAGGACATGAGCAGTTCTTC. The encoded protein is CSALLGHEQFF.